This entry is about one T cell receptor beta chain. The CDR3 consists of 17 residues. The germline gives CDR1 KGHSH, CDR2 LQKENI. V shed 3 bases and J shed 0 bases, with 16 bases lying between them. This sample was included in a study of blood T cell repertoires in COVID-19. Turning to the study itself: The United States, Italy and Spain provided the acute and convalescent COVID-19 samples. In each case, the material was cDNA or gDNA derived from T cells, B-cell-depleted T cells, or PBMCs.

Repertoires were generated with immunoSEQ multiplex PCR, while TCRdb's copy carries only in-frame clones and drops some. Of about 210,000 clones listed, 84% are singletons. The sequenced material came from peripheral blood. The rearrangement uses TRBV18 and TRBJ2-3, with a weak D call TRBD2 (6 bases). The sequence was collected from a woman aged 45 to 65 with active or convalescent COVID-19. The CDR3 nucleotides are TGTGCCAGCTCACCGTCTATAGCGGAAATAAGCACAGATACGCAGTATTTT. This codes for CASSPSIAEISTDTQYF.